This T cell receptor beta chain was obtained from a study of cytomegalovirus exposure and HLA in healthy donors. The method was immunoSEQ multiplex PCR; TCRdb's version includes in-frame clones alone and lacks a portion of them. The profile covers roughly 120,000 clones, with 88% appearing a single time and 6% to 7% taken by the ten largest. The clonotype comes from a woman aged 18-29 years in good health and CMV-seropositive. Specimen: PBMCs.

The CDR3 reads CASSQDIWDRVFNTEAFF. DNA for the CDR3: TGTGCCAGCAGCCAAGATATTTGGGACAGGGTTTTTAACACTGAAGCTTTCTTT. The chain employs TRBV4-2 and TRBJ1-1; 9 bases are shared with TRBD1. CDR1 LGHNA and CDR2 YNFKEQ come from the germline V gene. The CDR3 is made up of 18 amino acids. J was trimmed by 2 bases and V by 0 bases; bases with no gene match: 10.